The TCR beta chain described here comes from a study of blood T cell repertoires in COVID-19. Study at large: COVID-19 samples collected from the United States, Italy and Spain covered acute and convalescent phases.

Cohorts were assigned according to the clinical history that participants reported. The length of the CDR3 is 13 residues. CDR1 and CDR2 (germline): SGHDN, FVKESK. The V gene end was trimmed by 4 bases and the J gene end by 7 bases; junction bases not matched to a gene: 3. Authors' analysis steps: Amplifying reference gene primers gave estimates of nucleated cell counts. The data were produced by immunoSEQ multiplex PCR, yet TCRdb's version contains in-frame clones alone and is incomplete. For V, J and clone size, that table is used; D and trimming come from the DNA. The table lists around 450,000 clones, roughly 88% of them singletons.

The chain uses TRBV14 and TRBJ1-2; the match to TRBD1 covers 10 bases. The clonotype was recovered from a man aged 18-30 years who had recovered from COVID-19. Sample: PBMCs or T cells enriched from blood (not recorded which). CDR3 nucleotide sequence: TGTGCCAGCAGCCCAGGGACAGGGGTTGGCTACACCTTC. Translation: CASSPGTGVGYTF.